This TCR beta chain was captured by sequencing in a study of cytomegalovirus exposure and HLA in healthy donors. Generated by immunoSEQ multiplex PCR, the TCRdb table keeps only in-frame clones and is missing some. Here the sample spans tens of thousands of clones, about 93% being singletons. The TCR originated in a woman aged 18-35 years in good health and CMV-seropositive. The sample taken for sequencing was PBMCs.

The CDR3 region is CASRSSGGSTEAFF. In nucleotides, the CDR3 is TGTGCCAGCAGATCAAGTGGGGGGAGCACTGAAGCTTTCTTT. The chain links TRBV6-6 to TRBJ1-1; a weak D match, TRBD1 (5 bases). The V gene's germline CDR1 is MNHNY and CDR2 SVGAGI (reference sequence). CDR3 length: 14 residues. Trimming took off 6 bases at V and 4 bases at J, with 15 bases between the two ends.